This TCR beta chain was observed in a study of cytomegalovirus exposure and HLA in healthy donors. Study information: Most genotyped donors, 81% of more than 300, had Caucasian-associated genetic ancestry. Study findings and constraints: In an earlier analysis, in 587 donors, most V segments appeared productive either ~90% or ~30% of the time.

Points on this clone: Its antigen is still unknown.

In the PCR, 60 Vbeta and 13 Jbeta primers were used. Profiling relied on immunoSEQ multiplex PCR, and the TCRdb table lists in-frame clones only, not all of them. The top ten hold 6.5% of the sample, which has 150,000 to 200,000 clones, roughly four fifths seen once. Trimming cost V 3 bases and J 6 bases; bases outside gene matches: 2. CDR3 length: 12 amino acids. CDR1 KGHSH and CDR2 LQKENI come from the germline V gene. The chain carries TRBV18 and TRBJ2-7; 7 nucleotides agree with TRBD1. This TCR was sampled from a woman aged 45-65 years in good health and CMV-seropositive. Sequenced material: PBMCs. CDR3 protein: CASSPTGVEQYF. Here the CDR3 DNA reads TGTGCCAGCTCACCCACAGGGGTCGAGCAGTACTTC.